This T cell receptor beta chain was sequenced for a study of blood T cell repertoires in COVID-19 (dated by TCRdb to between 2020 and 2021). Background on the whole study: Samples covering the acute and convalescent phases of COVID-19 were provided by collaborators in the United States, Italy and Spain. The material from the prospective study consisted of cDNA or gDNA derived from T cells, B-cell-depleted T cells, or PBMCs. Deeply sampled blood TCRbeta repertoires from subjects exposed to, actively infected with, or recovered from COVID-19 were included in the dataset. A freely available public database, intended as a resource for researchers studying the immune response to SARS-CoV-2, is where the repertoires were released. Samples were obtained from the ongoing ImmuneRACE study (first 160 participants) and from roughly 1,300 subjects provided by 6 global collaborators. A de-identified subject ID, COVID-19 status, age in years and sex were almost always included in the sample metadata. HLA class I and class II types, where available, came from metadata supplied by the sample provider rather than from assay-based typing.

TCRbeta CDR3 regions were amplified from genomic DNA by means of the immunoSEQ Assay, a bias-controlled multiplex PCR. Regarding the original processing steps: The number of nucleated cells in each sample was estimated from the amplification of reference gene primers within the assay. Sequence reads were collapsed and filtered to measure the absolute abundance of every unique TCRbeta CDR3 rearrangement. For each sample, productive Simpson clonality was calculated by taking the square root of Simpson's diversity index across productive rearrangements. The table comes from immuneACCESS by way of TCRdb, which keeps in-frame sequences with V and J called. Part of the clones is missing from these tables; in studies checked, under half for an unresolved V gene and the rest for unknown reasons. Clone size and V and J calls were adopted from that table, with D and trimming inferred from the DNA. Recorded for this sample are about 190,000 clones; under 80% of them occurred a single time. The ten largest clones add up to around an eighth of the sample.

What the study reported, not specific to this receptor: The quantity of clinical and demographic metadata differed by source and by participant and was supplied without curation.

Collaborating institutions collected whole blood in K2EDTA tubes following their own protocols. For TCRbeta analysis, collaborators shipped samples as frozen whole blood, isolated PBMCs, or DNA extracted from either of those sample types. As regards this clone: The target of this receptor is not known. Base qualities are not at hand, and no much larger clone is one base apart.

This clonotype originated in a woman aged 45 to 65 with acute or convalescent COVID-19. The sample was peripheral blood.

The CDR3 reads CASSLRGGGYSDTQYF. Here is the DNA: TGTGCCAGCAGCCTGCGGGGCGGGGGATACTCAGATACGCAGTATTTT. This sequence uses TRBV5-6 and TRBJ2-3; the junction holds 7 bases that match TRBD2. Trimming leaves V shorter by 4 bases and J shorter by 4 bases, with the junction holding 12 bases beyond the gene matches. The germline V gene supplies CDR1 SGHDT and CDR2 YYEEEE. Measured from the cysteine to the phenylalanine, the CDR3 is 16 residues long. Only the CDR3 region is kept as DNA, spanning 48 bases read in frame from base 1.